Given below is one T cell receptor (beta chain) in context. Germline V gives CDR1 SGHAT, CDR2 FQNNGV. V was cut by 3 bases and J by 2 bases, with 10 bases left in between. This CDR3 has 14 residues. Following RNA extraction, reverse transcription yielded cDNA that acted as the sequencing template. Measured with immunoSEQ multiplex PCR; TCRdb has only the in-frame clones, and not every one. This sample has 70,000 to 95,000 clones, with 51% found just once. The sample originates from a study of CD8+ T cells in alopecia areata. This clonotype originated in a human donor with alopecia areata. The sample comprised NKG2D-high CD8+ T cells sorted from blood. The V gene is TRBV11-2, the J gene TRBJ2-5, with D uncertain. In DNA form, the CDR3 reads TGTGCCAGCAGCTTTGCAGAGCAACAAGAGACCCAGTACTTC. The encoded protein is CASSFAEQQETQYF.